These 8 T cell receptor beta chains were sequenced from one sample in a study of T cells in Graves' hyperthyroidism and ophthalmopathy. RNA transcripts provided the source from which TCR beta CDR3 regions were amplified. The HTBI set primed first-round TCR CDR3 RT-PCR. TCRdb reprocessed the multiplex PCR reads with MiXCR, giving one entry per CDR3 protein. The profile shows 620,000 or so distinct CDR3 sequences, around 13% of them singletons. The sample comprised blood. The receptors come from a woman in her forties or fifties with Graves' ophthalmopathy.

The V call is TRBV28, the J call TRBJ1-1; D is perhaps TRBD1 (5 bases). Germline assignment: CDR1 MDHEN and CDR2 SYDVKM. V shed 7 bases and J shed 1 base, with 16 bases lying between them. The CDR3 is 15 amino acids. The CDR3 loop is CASTSPGRGNTEAFF. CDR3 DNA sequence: TGTGCCAGCACCAGTCCGGGACGGGGGAACACTGAAGCTTTCTTT.

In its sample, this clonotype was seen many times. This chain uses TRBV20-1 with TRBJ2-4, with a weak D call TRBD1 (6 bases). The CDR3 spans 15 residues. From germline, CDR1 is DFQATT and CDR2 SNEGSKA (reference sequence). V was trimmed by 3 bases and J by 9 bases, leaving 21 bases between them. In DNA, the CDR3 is TGCAGTGCTAGGCCCCTTCAGACAGGATTAAGCATTCAGTACTTC. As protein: CSARPLQTGLSIQYF.

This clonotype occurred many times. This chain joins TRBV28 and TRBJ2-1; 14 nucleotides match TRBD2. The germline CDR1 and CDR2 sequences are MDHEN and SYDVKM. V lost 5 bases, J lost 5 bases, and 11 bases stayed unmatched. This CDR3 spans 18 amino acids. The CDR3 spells CASSPGGGTSGSNNEQFF. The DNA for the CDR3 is TGTGCCAGCAGTCCAGGAGGTGGGACTAGCGGGAGCAACAATGAGCAGTTCTTC.

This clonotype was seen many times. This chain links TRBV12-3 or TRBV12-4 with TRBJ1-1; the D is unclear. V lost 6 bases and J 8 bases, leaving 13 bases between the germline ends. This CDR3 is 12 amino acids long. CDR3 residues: CASRMSLGEAFF. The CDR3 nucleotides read TGTGCCAGCAGGATGTCGTTAGGAGAAGCTTTCTTT.

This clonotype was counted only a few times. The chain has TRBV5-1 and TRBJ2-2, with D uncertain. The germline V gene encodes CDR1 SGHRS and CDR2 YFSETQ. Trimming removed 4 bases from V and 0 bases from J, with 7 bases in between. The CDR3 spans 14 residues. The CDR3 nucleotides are TGCGCCAGCAGCCGGACCACGAACACCGGGGAGCTGTTTTTT. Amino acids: CASSRTTNTGELFF.

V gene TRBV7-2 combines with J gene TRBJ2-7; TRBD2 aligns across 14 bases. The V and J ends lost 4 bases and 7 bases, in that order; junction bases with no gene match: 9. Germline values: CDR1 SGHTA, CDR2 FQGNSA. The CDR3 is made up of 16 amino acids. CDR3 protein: CASSSTGTSGRSEQYF. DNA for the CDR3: TGTGCCAGCAGCTCTACCGGGACTAGCGGGAGATCGGAGCAGTACTTC.

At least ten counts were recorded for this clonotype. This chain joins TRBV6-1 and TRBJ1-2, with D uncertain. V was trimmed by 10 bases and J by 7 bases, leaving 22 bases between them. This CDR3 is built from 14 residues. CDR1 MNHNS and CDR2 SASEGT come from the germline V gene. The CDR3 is CATHVNLGFGGYTF. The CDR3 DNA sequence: TGTGCCACGCACGTGAATTTGGGGTTCGGTGGCTACACCTTC.

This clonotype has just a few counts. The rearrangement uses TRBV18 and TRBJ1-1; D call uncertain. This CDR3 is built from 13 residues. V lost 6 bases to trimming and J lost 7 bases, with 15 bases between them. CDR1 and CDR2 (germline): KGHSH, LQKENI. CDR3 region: CASSPGQNFEAFF. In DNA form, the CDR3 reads TGTGCCAGCTCCCCGGGCCAAAACTTTGAAGCTTTCTTT.